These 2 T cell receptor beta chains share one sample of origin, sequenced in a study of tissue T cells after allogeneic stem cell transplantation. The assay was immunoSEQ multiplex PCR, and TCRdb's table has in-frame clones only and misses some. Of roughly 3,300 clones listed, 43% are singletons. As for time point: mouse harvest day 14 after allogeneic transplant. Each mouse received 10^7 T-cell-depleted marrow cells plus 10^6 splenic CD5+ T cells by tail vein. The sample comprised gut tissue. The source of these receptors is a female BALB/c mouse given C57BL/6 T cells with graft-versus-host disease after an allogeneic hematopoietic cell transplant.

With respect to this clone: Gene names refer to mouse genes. CDR3 bases read: TGCACCTGCAGTGCATCGACAGAAGTCTTC. This codes for CTCSASTEVF. The entire CDR3 protein is CTCSASTEVFF. The chain has TRBV1 and TRBJ1-1; D gene ambiguous. The observed sequence ends 1 residue before the CDR3 terminus, with the missing tail filled in from the germline J gene. CDR1 is NSQYPW and CDR2 is LRSPGD in the germline V gene (reference sequence). The CDR3 runs to 11 residues. Trimming shortened V by 2 bases and J by 5 bases, and 3 bases separated the two germline ends.

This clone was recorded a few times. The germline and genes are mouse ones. The DNA read from the CDR3 is TGTGCCAGCAGCCAAGAGCGGGGAAACACCTTGTAC. This encodes CASSQERGNTLY. The whole CDR3 region reads CASSQERGNTLYF. The genes are TRBV2 and TRBJ2-4; the D is unclear. The read ends 1 residue early relative to the CDR3; the germline J gene fills the gap. The CDR3 covers 13 residues. Germline assignment: CDR1 LGHNA and CDR2 YSYQKL. The V gene lost 0 bases and the J gene lost 5 bases, with 6 bases spanning the gap.